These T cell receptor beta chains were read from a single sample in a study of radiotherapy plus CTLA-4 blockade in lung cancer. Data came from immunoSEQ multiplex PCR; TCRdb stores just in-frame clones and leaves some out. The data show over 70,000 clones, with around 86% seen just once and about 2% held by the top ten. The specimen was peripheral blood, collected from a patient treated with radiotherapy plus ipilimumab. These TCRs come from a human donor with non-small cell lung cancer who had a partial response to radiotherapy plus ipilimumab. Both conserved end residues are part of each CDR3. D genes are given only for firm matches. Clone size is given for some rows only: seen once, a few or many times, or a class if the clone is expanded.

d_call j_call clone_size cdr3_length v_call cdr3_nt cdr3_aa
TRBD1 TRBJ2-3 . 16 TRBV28 TGTGCCAGCAGTTTAGGAGGACAGGGCGAGGGAGGTACGCAGTATTTT CASSLGGQGEGGTQYF
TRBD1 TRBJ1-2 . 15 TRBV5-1 TGCGCCAGCAGCTCAGTACAGGGACAGAACTATGGCTACACCTTC CASSSVQGQNYGYTF
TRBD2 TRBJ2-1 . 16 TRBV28 TGTGCCAGCAGACCCACTAGCGGGAGGATGCACAATGAGCAGTTCTTC CASRPTSGRMHNEQFF
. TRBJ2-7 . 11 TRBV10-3 TGTGCCACCCGACAGGAATACGAGCAGTACTTC CATRQEYEQYF
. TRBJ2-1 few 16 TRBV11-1 TGTGCCAGCAGCCCGCCCAGCGCTGGTCGGGTCAATGAGCAGTTCTTC CASSPPSAGRVNEQFF
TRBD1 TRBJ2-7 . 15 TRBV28 TGTGCCAGCAGGGGGGGACAGGCGAGCTCCTACGAGCAGTACTTC CASRGGQASSYEQYF
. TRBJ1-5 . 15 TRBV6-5 TGTGCCAGCAGTTCCCCTCGGGTCTACAATCAGCCCCAGCATTTT CASSSPRVYNQPQHF
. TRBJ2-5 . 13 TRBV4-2 TGTGCCAGCAGCCAAGATCCCAAAGAGACCCAGTACTTC CASSQDPKETQYF
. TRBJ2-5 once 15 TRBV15 TGTGCCACCAGCAATAGGGGCGGCCTGGGGGAGACCCAGTACTTC CATSNRGGLGETQYF
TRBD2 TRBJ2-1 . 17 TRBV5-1 TGCGCCAGCAGCTTGGCCCCAGCGGGAGAGGGGCGGAGTGAGCAGTTCTTC CASSLAPAGEGRSEQFF
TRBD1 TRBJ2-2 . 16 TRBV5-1 TGCGCCAGCAGCTATGCGGGACAGGGGAACACCGGGGAGCTGTTTTTT CASSYAGQGNTGELFF
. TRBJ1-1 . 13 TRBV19 TGTGCCACCTCCCTTGGGCCAAACACTGAAGCTTTCTTT CATSLGPNTEAFF
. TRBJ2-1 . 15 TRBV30 TGTGCCTGGAGTGTACGTACAGGGGGGGCCAATGAGCAGTTCTTC CAWSVRTGGANEQFF
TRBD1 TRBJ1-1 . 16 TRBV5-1 TGCGCCAGCAGCTATTATTCGACAGGGGGGAACACTGAAGCTTTCTTT CASSYYSTGGNTEAFF
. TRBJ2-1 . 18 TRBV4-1 TGCGCCAGCAGCCAAGAGGCAGGGACTTACCCCTCCTACAATGAGCAGTTCTTC CASSQEAGTYPSYNEQFF
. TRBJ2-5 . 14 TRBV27 TGTGCCAGCAGCCGATACGGACAGCAAGAGACCCAGTACTTC CASSRYGQQETQYF
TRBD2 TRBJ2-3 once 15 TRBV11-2 TGTGCCAGCAGGGGCGGGAGGGCCCACGGAGATACGCAGTATTTT CASRGGRAHGDTQYF
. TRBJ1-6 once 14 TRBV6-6 TGTGCCAGCTCGTCACAGGGCGCTCGATCACCCCTCCACTTT CASSSQGARSPLHF
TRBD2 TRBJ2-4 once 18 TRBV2 TGTGCCAGCAGTGAGCGCCTAGCGGGGCCCTTAGCCAAAAACATTCAGTACTTC CASSERLAGPLAKNIQYF
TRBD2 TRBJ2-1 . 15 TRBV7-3 TGTGCCAGCAGCCAAGGGGCTAGCGGGAGCTATGAGCAGTTCTTC CASSQGASGSYEQFF